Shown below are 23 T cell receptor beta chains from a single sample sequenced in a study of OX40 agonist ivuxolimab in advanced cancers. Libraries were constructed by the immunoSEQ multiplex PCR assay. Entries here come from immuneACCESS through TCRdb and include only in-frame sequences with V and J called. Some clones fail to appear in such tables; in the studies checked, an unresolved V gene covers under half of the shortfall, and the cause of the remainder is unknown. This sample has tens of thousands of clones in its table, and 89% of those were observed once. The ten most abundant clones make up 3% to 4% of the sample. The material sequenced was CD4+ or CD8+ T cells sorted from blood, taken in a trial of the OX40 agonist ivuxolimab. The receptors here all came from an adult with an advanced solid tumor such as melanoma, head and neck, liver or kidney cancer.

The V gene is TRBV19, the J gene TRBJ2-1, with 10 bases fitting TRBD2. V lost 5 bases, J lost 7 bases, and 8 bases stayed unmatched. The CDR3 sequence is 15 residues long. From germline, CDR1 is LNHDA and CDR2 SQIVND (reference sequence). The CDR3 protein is CASSFSGRLSNEQFF. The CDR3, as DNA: TGTGCCAGTAGTTTTAGCGGGAGGCTCTCAAATGAGCAGTTCTTC.

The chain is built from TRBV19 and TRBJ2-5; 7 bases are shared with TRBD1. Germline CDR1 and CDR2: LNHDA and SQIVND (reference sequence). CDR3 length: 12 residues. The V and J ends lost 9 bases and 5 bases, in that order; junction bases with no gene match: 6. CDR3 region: CASNDRDETQYF. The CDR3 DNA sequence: TGTGCCAGCAATGACAGGGACGAGACCCAGTACTTC.

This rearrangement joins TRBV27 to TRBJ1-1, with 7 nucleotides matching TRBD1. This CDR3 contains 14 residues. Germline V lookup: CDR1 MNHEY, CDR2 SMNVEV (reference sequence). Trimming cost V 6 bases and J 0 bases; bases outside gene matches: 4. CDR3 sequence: CASSSGTVNTEAFF. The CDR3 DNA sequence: TGTGCCAGCAGCTCCGGGACAGTGAACACTGAAGCTTTCTTT.

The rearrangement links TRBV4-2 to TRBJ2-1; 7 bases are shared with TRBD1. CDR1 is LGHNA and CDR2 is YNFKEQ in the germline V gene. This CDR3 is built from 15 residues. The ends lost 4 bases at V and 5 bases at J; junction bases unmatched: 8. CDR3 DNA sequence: TGTGCCAGCAGCCCCGACCGGGACAGCGACAATGAGCAGTTCTTC. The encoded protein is CASSPDRDSDNEQFF.

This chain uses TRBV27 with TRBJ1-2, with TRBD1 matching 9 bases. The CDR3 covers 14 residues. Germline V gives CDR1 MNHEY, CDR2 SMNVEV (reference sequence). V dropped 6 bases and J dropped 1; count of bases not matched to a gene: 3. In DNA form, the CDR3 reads TGTGCCAGCAGGGACAGGGGATTTAACTATGGCTACACCTTC. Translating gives CASRDRGFNYGYTF.

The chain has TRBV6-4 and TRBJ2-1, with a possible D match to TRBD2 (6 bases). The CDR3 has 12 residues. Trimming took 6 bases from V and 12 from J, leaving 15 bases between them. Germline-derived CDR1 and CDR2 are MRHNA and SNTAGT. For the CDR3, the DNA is TGTGCCAGCAGGAGGGAGGTGGAAAGGCAGTTCTTC. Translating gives CASRREVERQFF.

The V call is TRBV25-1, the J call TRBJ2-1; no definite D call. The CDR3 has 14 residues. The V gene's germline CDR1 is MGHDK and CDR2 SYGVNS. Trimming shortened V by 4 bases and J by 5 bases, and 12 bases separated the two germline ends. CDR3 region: CASSGSIYDNEQFF. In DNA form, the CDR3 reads TGTGCCAGCAGTGGAAGCATCTATGACAATGAGCAGTTCTTC. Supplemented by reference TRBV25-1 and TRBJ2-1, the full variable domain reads EADIYQTPRYLVIGTGKKITLECSQTMGHDKMYWYQQDPGMELHLIHYSYGVNSTEKGDLSSESTVSRIRTEHFPLTLESARPSHTSQYLCASSGSIYDNEQFFGPGTRLTVL.

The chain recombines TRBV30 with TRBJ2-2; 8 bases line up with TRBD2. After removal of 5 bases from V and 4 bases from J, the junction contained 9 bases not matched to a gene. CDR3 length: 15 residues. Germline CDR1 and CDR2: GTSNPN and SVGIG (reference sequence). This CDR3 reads CAWDAAREVTGELFF. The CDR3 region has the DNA TGTGCCTGGGACGCCGCGCGGGAGGTCACCGGGGAGCTGTTTTTT.

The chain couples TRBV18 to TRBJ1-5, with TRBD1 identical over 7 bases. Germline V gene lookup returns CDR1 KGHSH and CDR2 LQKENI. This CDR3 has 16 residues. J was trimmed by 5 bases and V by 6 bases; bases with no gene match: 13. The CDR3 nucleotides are TGTGCCAGCTCCCGCCGGGGTGGCAGGGGGGATCAGCCCCAGCATTTT. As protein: CASSRRGGRGDQPQHF. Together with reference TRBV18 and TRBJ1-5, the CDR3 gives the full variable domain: NAGVMQNPRHLVRRRGQEARLRCSPMKGHSHVYWYRQLPEEGLKFMVYLQKENIIDESGMPKERFSAEFPKEGPSILRIQQVVRGDSAAYFCASSRRGGRGDQPQHFGDGTRLSIL.

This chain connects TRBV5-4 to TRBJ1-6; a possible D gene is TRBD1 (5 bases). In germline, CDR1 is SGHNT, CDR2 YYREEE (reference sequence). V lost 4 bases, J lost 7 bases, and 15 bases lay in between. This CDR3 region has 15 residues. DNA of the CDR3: TGTGCCAGCAGCCGGGACCTTCAAACGAATTCACCCCTCCACTTT. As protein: CASSRDLQTNSPLHF. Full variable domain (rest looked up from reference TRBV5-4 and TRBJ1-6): ETGVTQSPTHLIKTRGQQVTLRCSSQSGHNTVSWYQQALGQGPQFIFQYYREEENGRGNFPPRFSGLQFPNYSSELNVNALELDDSALYLCASSRDLQTNSPLHFGNGTRLTVT.

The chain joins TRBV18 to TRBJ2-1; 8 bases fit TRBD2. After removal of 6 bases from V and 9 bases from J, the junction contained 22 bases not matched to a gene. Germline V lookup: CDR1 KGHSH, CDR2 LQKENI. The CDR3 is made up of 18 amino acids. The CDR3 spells CASSLGTSDNRGQSEQFF. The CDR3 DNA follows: TGTGCCAGCTCCCTCGGGACTAGTGACAATCGGGGACAATCTGAGCAGTTCTTC.

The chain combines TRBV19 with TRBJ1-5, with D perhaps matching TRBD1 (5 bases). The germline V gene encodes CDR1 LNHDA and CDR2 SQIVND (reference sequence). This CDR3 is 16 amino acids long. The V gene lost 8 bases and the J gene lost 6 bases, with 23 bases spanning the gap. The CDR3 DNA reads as TGTGCCAGTGCATCAAGGGGCAGGGCCCAAGTTCAGCCCCAGCATTTT. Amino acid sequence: CASASRGRAQVQPQHF.

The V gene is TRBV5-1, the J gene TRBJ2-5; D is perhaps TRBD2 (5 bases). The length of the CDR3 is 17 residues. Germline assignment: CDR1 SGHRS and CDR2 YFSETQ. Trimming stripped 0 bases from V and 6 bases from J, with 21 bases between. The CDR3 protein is CASSLDPTLRTGKTQYF. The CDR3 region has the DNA TGCGCCAGCAGCTTGGACCCAACTCTCAGGACCGGGAAGACCCAGTACTTC.

The CDR3 DNA follows: TGTGCCAGCTCACCAAGGGCTAGCGACAACACCGGGGAGCTGTTTTTT. Translated, it gives CASSPRASDNTGELFF. This chain joins TRBV18 and TRBJ2-2; D is possibly TRBD2 (6 bases). CDR1 and CDR2 (germline): KGHSH, LQKENI. The V end lost 2 bases, the J end lost 2 bases, and 12 bases lay between the germline ends. This CDR3 comprises 16 residues.

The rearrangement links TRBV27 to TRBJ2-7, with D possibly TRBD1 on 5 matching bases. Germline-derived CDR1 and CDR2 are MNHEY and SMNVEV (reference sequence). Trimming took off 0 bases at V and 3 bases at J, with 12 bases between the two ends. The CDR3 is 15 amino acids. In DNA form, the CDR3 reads TGTGCCAGCAGTTTATCTGGACATAATTTCTACGAGCAGTACTTC. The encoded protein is CASSLSGHNFYEQYF.

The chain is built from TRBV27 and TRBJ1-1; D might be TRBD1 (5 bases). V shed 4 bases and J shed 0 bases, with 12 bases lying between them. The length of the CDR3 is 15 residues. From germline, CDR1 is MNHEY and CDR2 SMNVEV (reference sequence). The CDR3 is CASSWGPGLNTEAFF. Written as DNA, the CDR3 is TGTGCCAGCAGTTGGGGACCGGGCCTGAACACTGAAGCTTTCTTT.

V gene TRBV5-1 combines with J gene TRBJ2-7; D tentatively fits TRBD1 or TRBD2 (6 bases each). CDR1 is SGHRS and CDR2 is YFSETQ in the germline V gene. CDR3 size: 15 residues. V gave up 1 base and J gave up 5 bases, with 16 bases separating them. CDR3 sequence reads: CASSLTGATRDEQYF. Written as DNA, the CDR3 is TGCGCCAGCAGCTTGACGGGGGCAACGCGGGACGAGCAGTACTTC.

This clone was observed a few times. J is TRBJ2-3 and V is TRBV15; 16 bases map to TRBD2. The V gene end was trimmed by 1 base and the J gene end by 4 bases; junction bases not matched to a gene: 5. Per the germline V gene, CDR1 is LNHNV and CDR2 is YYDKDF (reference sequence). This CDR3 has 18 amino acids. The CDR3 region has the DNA TGTGCCACCAGCAGAGCGAGGGGACTAGCGGGAGGGCCAGATACGCAGTATTTT. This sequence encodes CATSRARGLAGGPDTQYF.

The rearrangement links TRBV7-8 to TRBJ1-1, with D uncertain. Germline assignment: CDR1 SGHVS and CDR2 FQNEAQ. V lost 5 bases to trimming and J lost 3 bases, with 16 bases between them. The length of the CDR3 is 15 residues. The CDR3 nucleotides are TGTGCCAGCAGCCAAGCTGGGGTTGGGCACACTGAAGCTTTCTTT. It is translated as CASSQAGVGHTEAFF.

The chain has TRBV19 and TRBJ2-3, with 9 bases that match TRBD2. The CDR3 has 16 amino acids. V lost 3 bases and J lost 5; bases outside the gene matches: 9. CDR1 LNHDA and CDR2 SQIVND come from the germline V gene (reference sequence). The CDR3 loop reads CASSMGTAGGGDTQYF. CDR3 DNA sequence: TGTGCCAGTAGTATGGGAACGGCGGGAGGGGGAGATACGCAGTATTTT.

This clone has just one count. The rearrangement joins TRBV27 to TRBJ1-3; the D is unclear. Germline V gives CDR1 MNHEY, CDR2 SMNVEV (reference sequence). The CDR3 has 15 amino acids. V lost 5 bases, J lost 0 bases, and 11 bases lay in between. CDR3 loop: CASSPRKSSGNTIYF. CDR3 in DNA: TGTGCCAGCAGTCCACGGAAGAGCTCTGGAAACACCATATATTTT.

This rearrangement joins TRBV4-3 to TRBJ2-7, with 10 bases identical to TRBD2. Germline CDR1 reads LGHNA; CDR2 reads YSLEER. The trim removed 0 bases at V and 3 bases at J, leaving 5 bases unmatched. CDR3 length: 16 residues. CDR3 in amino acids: CASSQDQGLADYEQYF. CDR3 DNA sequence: TGCGCCAGCAGCCAAGATCAAGGACTAGCGGACTACGAGCAGTACTTC.

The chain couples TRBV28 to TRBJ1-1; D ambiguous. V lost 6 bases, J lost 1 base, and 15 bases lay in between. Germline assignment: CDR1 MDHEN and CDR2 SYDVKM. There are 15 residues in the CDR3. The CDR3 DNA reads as TGTGCCAGCAGCCTACACACGACAACGAACACTGAAGCTTTCTTT. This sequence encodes CASSLHTTTNTEAFF.